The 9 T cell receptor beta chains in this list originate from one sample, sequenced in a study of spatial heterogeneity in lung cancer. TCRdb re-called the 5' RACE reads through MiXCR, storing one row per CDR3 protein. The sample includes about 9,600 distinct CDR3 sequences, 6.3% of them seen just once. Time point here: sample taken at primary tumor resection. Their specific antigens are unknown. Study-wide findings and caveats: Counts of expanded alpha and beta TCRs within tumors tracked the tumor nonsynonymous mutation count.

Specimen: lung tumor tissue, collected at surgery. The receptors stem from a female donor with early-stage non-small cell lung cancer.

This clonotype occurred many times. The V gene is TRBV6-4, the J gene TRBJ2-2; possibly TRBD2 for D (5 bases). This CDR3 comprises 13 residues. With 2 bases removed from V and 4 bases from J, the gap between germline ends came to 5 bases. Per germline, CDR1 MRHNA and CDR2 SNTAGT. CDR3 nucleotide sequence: TGTGCCAGCAGTGACACTAGCACCGGGGAGCTGTTTTTT. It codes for CASSDTSTGELFF.

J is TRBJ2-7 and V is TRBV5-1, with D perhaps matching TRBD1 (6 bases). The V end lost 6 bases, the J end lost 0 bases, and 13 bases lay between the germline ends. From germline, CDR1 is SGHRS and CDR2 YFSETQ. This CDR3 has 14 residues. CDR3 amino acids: CASTRDTNSYEQYF. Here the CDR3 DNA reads TGCGCCAGCACCCGGGACACTAACTCCTACGAGCAGTACTTC.

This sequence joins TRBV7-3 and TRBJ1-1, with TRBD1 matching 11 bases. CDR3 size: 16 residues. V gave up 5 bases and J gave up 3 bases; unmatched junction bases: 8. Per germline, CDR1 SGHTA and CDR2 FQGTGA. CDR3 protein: CASSNPMDRGHTEAFF. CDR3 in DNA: TGTGCCAGCAGCAACCCCATGGACAGGGGGCACACTGAAGCTTTCTTT. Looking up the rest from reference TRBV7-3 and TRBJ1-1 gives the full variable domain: GAGVSQTPSNKVTEKGKYVELRCDPISGHTALYWYRQSLGQGPEFLIYFQGTGAADDSGLPNDRFFAVRPEGSVSTLKIQRTERGDSAVYLCASSNPMDRGHTEAFFGQGTRLTVV.

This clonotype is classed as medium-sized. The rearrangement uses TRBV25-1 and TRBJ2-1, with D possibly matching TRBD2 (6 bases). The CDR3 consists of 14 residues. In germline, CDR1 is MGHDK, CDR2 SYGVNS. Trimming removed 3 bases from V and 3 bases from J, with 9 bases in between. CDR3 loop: CASSEREVYNEQFF. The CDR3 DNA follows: TGTGCCAGCAGTGAGCGGGAAGTCTACAATGAGCAGTTCTTC.

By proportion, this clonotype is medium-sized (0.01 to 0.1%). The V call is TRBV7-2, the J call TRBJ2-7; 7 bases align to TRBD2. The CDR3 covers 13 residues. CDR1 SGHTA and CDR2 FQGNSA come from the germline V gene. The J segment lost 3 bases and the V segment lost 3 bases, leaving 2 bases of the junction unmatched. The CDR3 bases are TGTGCCAGCAGCTTGGGGACTAACTACGAGCAGTACTTC. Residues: CASSLGTNYEQYF.

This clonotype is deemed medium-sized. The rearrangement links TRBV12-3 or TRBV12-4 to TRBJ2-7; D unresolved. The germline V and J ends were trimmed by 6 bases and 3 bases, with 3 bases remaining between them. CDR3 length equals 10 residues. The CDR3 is CASRNYEQYV. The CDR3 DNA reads TGTGCCAGCAGAAACTACGAGCAGTACGTC.

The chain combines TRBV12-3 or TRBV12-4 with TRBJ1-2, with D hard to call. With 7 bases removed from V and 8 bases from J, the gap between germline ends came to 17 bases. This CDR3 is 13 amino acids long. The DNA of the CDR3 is TGTGCCAGCACCCCCGGAGGGATGGGCGGCTACACCTTC. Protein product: CASTPGGMGGYTF.

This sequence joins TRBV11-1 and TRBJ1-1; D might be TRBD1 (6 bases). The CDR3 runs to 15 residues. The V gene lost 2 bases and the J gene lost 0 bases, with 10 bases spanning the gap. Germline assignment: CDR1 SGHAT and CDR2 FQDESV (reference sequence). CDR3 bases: TGTGCCAGCAGCTTAAGGGCAGGGGTGAACACTGAAGCTTTCTTT. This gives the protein CASSLRAGVNTEAFF.

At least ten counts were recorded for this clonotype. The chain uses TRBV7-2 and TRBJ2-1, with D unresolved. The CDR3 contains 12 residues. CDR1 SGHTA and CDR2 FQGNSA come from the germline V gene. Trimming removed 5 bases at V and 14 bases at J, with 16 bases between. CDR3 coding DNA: TGTGCCAGCAGCCCCCAACAACAAAGGGAGTTCTTC. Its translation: CASSPQQQREFF.